This T cell receptor beta chain was sequenced in a study of response to subunit inactivated influenza vaccine. V was trimmed by 3 bases and J by 2 bases, leaving 14 bases between them. Per the germline V gene, CDR1 is DFQATT and CDR2 is SNEGSKA (reference sequence). The CDR3 has 14 amino acids. TCRdb recomputed calls from the RT-PCR reads with MiXCR, one row per CDR3 protein. Among under 850,000 distinct CDR3 sequences listed, approximately 17% were seen once. The chain carries TRBV20-1 and TRBJ2-7, with D perhaps being TRBD1 or TRBD2 (5 bases each). Sample: PBMCs from blood, taken 5 to 6 days after vaccination. The sequence was collected from a man aged 45-60 years who received an inactivated influenza vaccine. The chain's CDR3 is CSASEWGSPYEQYF. The CDR3 bases are TGCAGTGCTAGTGAGTGGGGGTCTCCCTACGAGCAGTACTTC.